Below, one T cell receptor beta chain is given with its context. Its antigen is still unknown. Together with a sample-barcoded 5' primer, a J-beta primer mix was included in a second PCR lasting about 7 to 11 cycles. A minimum of 2.5 million CDR3-containing paired-end reads was obtained for each sample. Via MiXCR, TCRdb re-called the 5' RACE reads, giving one row per CDR3 protein. In the table there are under 950,000 distinct CDR3 sequences, about a fifth of which are singletons. This sample was included in a study of blood T cells in healthy people across ages. General study findings and limits: The CMV status of each donor remained undetermined, and this could have confounded shifts in expanded clonotypes. Estimated diversity that came from one million T cells was considered an underestimate.

Per sample, a minimum of 6 million PBMCs were isolated. V lost 3 bases, J lost 1 base, and 7 bases lay in between. CDR3 length: 15 amino acids. Sequencing was carried out using blood. This chain connects TRBV12-3 or TRBV12-4 to TRBJ2-6; D is perhaps TRBD2 (5 bases). The source of this sequence is a man between 65 and 85 years old in good health. The CDR3 DNA reads as TGTGCCAGCAGTTTTAGGACTTCTGGGGCCAACGTCCTGACTTTC. Its translation is CASSFRTSGANVLTF.